Sequencing of this T cell receptor (beta chain) was carried out in a study of CD8+CD57+ T cells in acquired aplastic anemia. Background on the study: Sorted CD4+ and CD8+ cell DNA averaged around 3.3 ug. As sequenced from healthy donors, CD4+ cells averaged roughly 10 million reads.

General study findings and limits: Roughly 31 CD8+ CDR3 sequences occurred in both the patients and the controls. Statistical testing detected no significant gap in CD8+ Simpson's diversity between patients and controls.

On this clonotype itself: No antigen is known for it.

This CDR3 has 12 residues. CDR1 is GTSNPN, CDR2 SVGIG, per germline (reference sequence). Trimming left V 8 bases short and J 2 bases short, with 12 bases between. Genomic DNA constituted the template upon which TCR beta VDJ and CDR3 profiling was performed. TCRdb re-called the reads with MiXCR, one entry per CDR3 protein. The data hold 150,000 to 200,000 distinct CDR3 sequences, with 40% to 50% observed a single time. This sequence originates from a human donor in good health. This chain connects TRBV30 to TRBJ1-2; unclear D gene. Sequenced sample: sorted CD4+, CD8+, or CD8+CD57+ T cells (not recorded which) from PBMCs. CDR3 in amino acids: CAKAARNYGYTF. CDR3 DNA sequence: TGTGCCAAGGCGGCCCGCAACTATGGCTACACCTTC.